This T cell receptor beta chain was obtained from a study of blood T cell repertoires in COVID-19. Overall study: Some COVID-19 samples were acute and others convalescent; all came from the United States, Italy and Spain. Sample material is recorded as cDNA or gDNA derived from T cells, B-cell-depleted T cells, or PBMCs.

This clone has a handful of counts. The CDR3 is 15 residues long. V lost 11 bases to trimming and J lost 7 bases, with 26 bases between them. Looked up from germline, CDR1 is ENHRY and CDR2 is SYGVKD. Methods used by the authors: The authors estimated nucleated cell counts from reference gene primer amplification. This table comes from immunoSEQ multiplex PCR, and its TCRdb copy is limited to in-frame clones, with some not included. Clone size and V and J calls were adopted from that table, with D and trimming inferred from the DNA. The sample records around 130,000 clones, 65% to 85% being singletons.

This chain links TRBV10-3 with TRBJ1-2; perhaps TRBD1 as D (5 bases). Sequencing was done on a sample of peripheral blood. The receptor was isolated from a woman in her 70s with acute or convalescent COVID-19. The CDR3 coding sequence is TGTGCCGCACGCTACGGACCAGGGTGGATTGGTGGCTACACCTTC. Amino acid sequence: CAARYGPGWIGGYTF.